Reported below is one T cell receptor beta chain. In its sample, this clonotype was seen many times. Its antigen target is currently unknown. One base away there is no much larger clone; base qualities are not given. The data were obtained in a study of T-cell reconstitution after alpha-beta-depleted transplantation in children (TCRdb year 2016). Regarding the complete study: T-cell immune reconstitution after TCRalphabeta/CD19-depleted allogeneic hematopoietic cell transplantation in children was quantitatively tracked in the study by means of TCR repertoire profiling.

Germline trimming: 5 bases from V, 6 bases from J; junction bases outside gene matches: 8. CDR1 is given as SQVTM and CDR2 as ANQGSEA, both from the germline V gene. The CDR3 sequence holds 13 residues, the cysteine and phenylalanine included. The DNA shown is the 39-base CDR3, in frame from base 1. The treatment or condition label for this specimen denotes: allogeneic hematopoietic cell transplantation with graft depleted of TCRalphabeta T cells and CD19 B cells. The children who served as transplant recipients had been given grafts of TCRalphabeta/CD19-depleted allogeneic hematopoietic cells. The library was obtained by PCR. Sequenced on an Illumina HiSeq 2500. To normalize quantification of the TCRbeta repertoire, the TCR libraries were built with molecular barcoding that relied on unique molecular identifiers. In TCRdb, the public reads were trimmed at Q25 with fastp and aligned with MiXCR, with productive beta chains retained. Entries that share a CDR3 protein sequence are merged under the most common genes and DNA. The sample contains hundreds of thousands of distinct CDR3 sequences, around 12% of them found a single time. 0.75% to 0.85% of the sample belongs to the ten largest clones.

The investigation overall reported the following: The frequencies of hyperexpanded clones fell over the following months, and after one year, T-cell counts and TCRbeta diversity were mostly attributed to newly produced T cells. In some patients, the high TCRbeta diversity seen at day 60 was put down to recipient T cells and intrathymic progenitors that had survived conditioning. Apparently early alphabetaT-cell count recovery about two months after transplant reportedly relied on only several hundred rapidly expanded clones derived from non-depleted graft cells.

This TCR was recovered from a girl aged 2 to 9 with congenital amegakaryocytic thrombocytopenia, due to receive a stem cell transplant. Recombination linked TRBV29-1 to TRBJ2-3, with 7 bases matching TRBD1. This specimen consisted of PBMCs, obtained before TCRalphabeta/CD19-depleted stem cell transplant. The bases read TGCAGCGTTTCCGAGGGGACAGCGGATACGCAGTATTTT. Protein translation: CSVSEGTADTQYF.